Below, 10 T cell receptor beta chains from the same sample are listed, as sequenced in a study of cytomegalovirus exposure and HLA in healthy donors. PCR involved 60 Vbeta and 13 Jbeta primers. TCRdb's copy holds only in-frame clones and misses some; the assay was immunoSEQ multiplex PCR. The table shows 150,000 or so clones, with approximately 71% occurring only once. Sequencing was performed on PBMCs. The receptors were gathered from a woman between 40 and 55 years old in good health and CMV-seropositive.

The CDR3 reads CASSLGTLAGAVEETQYF. The DNA of the CDR3 is TGTGCCAGCAGCTTGGGGACCCTGGCAGGGGCGGTGGAAGAGACCCAGTACTTC. The rearrangement links TRBV5-8 to TRBJ2-5; tentative D call: TRBD1 (6 bases). The germline CDR1 and CDR2 sequences are SGHTS and YDEGEE. V shed 0 bases and J shed 3 bases, with 21 bases lying between them. The CDR3 has 18 residues.

The CDR3 DNA is TGTGCCAGCAGCCAGGGCCTAGCGGGAGCCTACGAGCAGTACTTC. This translates into CASSQGLAGAYEQYF. The J gene is TRBJ2-7, the V gene TRBV14; 10 bases match TRBD2. The length of the CDR3 is 15 residues. Germline-derived CDR1 and CDR2 are SGHDN and FVKESK. V lost 3 bases, J lost 2 bases, and 4 bases stayed unmatched. Based on the CDR3 plus reference TRBV14 and TRBJ2-7, the full variable domain is EAGVTQFPSHSVIEKGQTVTLRCDPISGHDNLYWYRRVMGKEIKFLLHFVKESKQDESGMPNNRFLAERTGGTYSTLKVQPAELEDSGVYFCASSQGLAGAYEQYFGPGTRLTVT.

This chain links TRBV9 with TRBJ2-7, with TRBD1 matching over 9 bases. The CDR3 has 14 amino acids. Germline-derived CDR1 and CDR2 are SGDLS and YYNGEE. J gave up 4 bases and V 4 bases, and 6 bases lay outside the gene matches. The CDR3 nucleotides are TGTGCCAGCAGCCCCCGGACAGGGGATTACGAGCAGTACTTC. Translating gives CASSPRTGDYEQYF.

The genes are TRBV27 and TRBJ2-7; D remains unclear. V gave up 3 bases and J gave up 4 bases, with 13 bases separating them. The CDR3 runs to 14 residues. Germline CDR1 reads MNHEY; CDR2 reads SMNVEV (reference sequence). The CDR3 loop is CASSLLGRLYEQYF. The CDR3, as DNA: TGTGCCAGCAGTTTGCTAGGCCGCCTATACGAGCAGTACTTC.

Concerning this clone: At one end the junction does not follow the germline gene, possibly because of a read error. The rearrangement links TRBV6-1 to TRBJ1-2, with 8 positions matching TRBD1. Germline CDR1 reads MNHNS; CDR2 reads SASEGT. This CDR3 is built from 18 residues. CDR3 DNA sequence: TGTGCCAGCAGTGTATACCGTGGACAGGGAAGTCTAGGGGATGGCTACACCTTT. Its protein is CASSVYRGQGSLGDGYTF.

V is TRBV5-1 and J is TRBJ2-2; 7 nucleotides match TRBD1. After removal of 7 bases from V and 0 bases from J, the junction contained 3 bases not matched to a gene. Germline values: CDR1 SGHRS, CDR2 YFSETQ. CDR3 length equals 14 residues. CDR3 sequence (DNA): TGCGCCAGCGGGGACAGCGCGAACACCGGGGAGCTGTTTTTT. Protein sequence: CASGDSANTGELFF.

The V gene is TRBV7-9, the J gene TRBJ1-2; 7 bases fit TRBD1. The germline V gene has CDR1 SEHNR and CDR2 FQNEAQ (reference sequence). The CDR3 is 14 amino acids. With 1 base clipped from V and 7 bases from J, the junction kept 6 bases outside the gene matches. CDR3 nucleotides: TGTGCCAGCAGCTTAGTGGGGACAGAAAGTGGCTACACCTTC. Translated: CASSLVGTESGYTF.

The rearrangement uses TRBV19 and TRBJ2-1; weak D call: TRBD1 (5 bases). The V gene lost 8 bases and the J gene lost 9 bases, with 20 bases spanning the gap. Germline V lookup: CDR1 LNHDA, CDR2 SQIVND (reference sequence). The CDR3 consists of 14 residues. CDR3 in amino acids: CASSQPQGWGEQFF. CDR3 sequence (DNA): TGTGCCAGTTCGCAGCCCCAGGGTTGGGGTGAGCAGTTCTTC.

The V and J genes are TRBV7-2 and TRBJ2-7, with 9 bases aligning to TRBD1. Trimming cost V 5 bases and J 6 bases; bases outside gene matches: 8. This CDR3 comprises 14 residues. CDR1 and CDR2 from the germline V gene are SGHTA and FQGNSA. CDR3 amino acids: CASSLRDRAVEQYF. CDR3 nucleotides: TGTGCCAGCAGCCTCCGGGACAGGGCTGTCGAGCAGTACTTC.

Only one count was recorded for this clone. The J gene is TRBJ2-1, the V gene TRBV7-3; 9 bases fit TRBD2. J lost 3 bases, V lost 5 bases, and 8 bases had no gene match. This CDR3 has 16 residues. CDR1 SGHTA and CDR2 FQGTGA come from the germline V gene. CDR3 nucleotide sequence: TGTGCCAGCAGCCCACGACTAGCGGACAGCTACAATGAGCAGTTCTTC. Protein sequence: CASSPRLADSYNEQFF.